Sequencing of this T cell receptor (beta chain) was carried out in a study of OX40 agonist ivuxolimab in advanced cancers. At the level of the study: Having had anti-PD-1, anti-PD-L1 or anti-CTLA-4 therapy before was allowed, and over 35% had some. Three dose-escalation patients had partial responses: one with hepatocellular carcinoma and two with cutaneous melanoma. Study outcomes and limitations: Researchers report that CD8+ T cells had, on average, more expanded clones than CD4+.

Here immunoSEQ multiplex PCR was the method, and the copy in TCRdb shows in-frame clones only, minus some. The sample yields roughly 66,000 clones, around four fifths seen once. Excluded were patients having autoimmune disease history or systemic immunosuppression. A remark on this clone: Its cognate antigen is unknown.

Germline lookup yields CDR1 SGHRS and CDR2 YFSETQ. After removal of 4 bases from V and 8 bases from J, the junction contained 3 bases not matched to a gene. The CDR3 covers 12 residues. This chain joins TRBV5-1 and TRBJ1-1, with TRBD1 identical over 9 bases. The sequence derives from an adult with an advanced solid tumor such as melanoma, head and neck, liver or kidney cancer. The sample was CD4+ or CD8+ T cells sorted from blood, taken in a trial of the OX40 agonist ivuxolimab. CDR3 region: CASSPGQGEAFF. CDR3 nucleotide sequence: TGCGCCAGCAGCCCCGGACAGGGGGAAGCTTTCTTT.